Listed below are T cell receptor beta chains from one sample, sequenced in a study of cytotoxic CD8 clonotypes in ibrutinib-treated CLL. TCRdb's copy holds only in-frame clones and misses some; the assay was immunoSEQ multiplex PCR. The sample has some 130,000 clones; approximately 83% are singletons. Sequences were derived from PBMCs, sampled after 24 months of ibrutinib treatment. These receptors were collected from a human donor with chronic lymphocytic leukemia. CDR3s include the opening cysteine and the closing phenylalanine or tryptophan. A D gene is named only where the DNA matches it firmly. Size tells how often a clone was seen (once, few, many) or the class of an expanded clone, and some rows leave it out.

v_gene	abundance	j_gene	d_gene	CDR3nt	CDR3aa
TRBV28	few	TRBJ1-5	TRBD1	TGTGCCAGCAAGACAGGGGGGTATCAGCCCCAGCATTTT	CASKTGGYQPQHF
TRBV29-1	.	TRBJ1-1	.	TGCAGCGTTGCTAAGGGCGGCGGGAACACTGAAGCTTTCTTT	CSVAKGGGNTEAFF
TRBV19	.	TRBJ2-7	.	TGTGCCAGTAGCGATGGGACAACGTACGAGCAGTACTTC	CASSDGTTYEQYF
TRBV27	many	TRBJ2-2	TRBD2	TGTGCCAGCAGCCGTAGGAGCGGGGGAAATGAGGGGGAGCTGTTTTTT	CASSRRSGGNEGELFF
TRBV7-9	.	TRBJ2-5	TRBD2	TGTGCCAGCAGCTTCGGGGTTGCTAGCGGGGGTTCGGAGACCCAGTACTTC	CASSFGVASGGSETQYF
TRBV28	.	TRBJ2-2	TRBD2	TGTGCCAGCAGTTTTCCGGGACTAGCGACGAACACCGGGGAGCTGTTTTTT	CASSFPGLATNTGELFF
TRBV4-1	.	TRBJ2-5	.	TGCGCCAGCAGCCCCGGACTCTCTAAGGAGACCCAGTACTTC	CASSPGLSKETQYF
TRBV6-5	.	TRBJ2-7	.	TGTGCCAGCGGATACTACGAGCAGTACTTC	CASGYYEQYF
TRBV28	once	TRBJ1-1	TRBD1	TGTGCCAGTACAGGGGGGGCGGACACTGAAGCTTTCTTT	CASTGGADTEAFF
TRBV4-3	few	TRBJ2-3	TRBD2	TGCGCCAGCAGCCAAGAGGGGACTAGCGGGAGTTGGAATACGCAGTATTTT	CASSQEGTSGSWNTQYF
TRBV5-1	.	TRBJ2-3	TRBD2	TGCGCCAGCAGTTTACTAGCGGGGGGGTTGGATACGCAGTATTTT	CASSLLAGGLDTQYF
TRBV9	.	TRBJ1-2	TRBD1	TGTGCCAGCAGCGCGACAGGGGGCACCTATGGCTACACCTTC	CASSATGGTYGYTF
TRBV9	.	TRBJ1-1	.	TGTGCCAGCAGCGTAGCTACGGGATCGGGGCGCACTGAAGCTTTCTTT	CASSVATGSGRTEAFF
TRBV11-2	many	TRBJ2-1	.	TGTGCCAGCAGCCCCCTCTACAATGAGCAGTTCTTC	CASSPLYNEQFF
TRBV9	.	TRBJ2-7	.	TGTGCCAGCAGCGTCGATGGGGGGACGCCGTCCTACGAGCAGTACTTC	CASSVDGGTPSYEQYF
TRBV4-1	few	TRBJ2-3	TRBD1	TGCGCCAGCAGTCGGGGACAGGCTAGCACAGATACGCAGTATTTT	CASSRGQASTDTQYF
TRBV28	.	TRBJ1-1	.	TGTGCCAGCAGCTCCCCCGGAAGGGGTGAAGCTTTCTTT	CASSSPGRGEAFF
TRBV5-1	once	TRBJ2-7	TRBD1	TGCGCCAGCAGCCTCCGACAGGGTAGTGACGAGCAGTACTTC	CASSLRQGSDEQYF
TRBV7-8	.	TRBJ1-5	.	TGTGCCAGCAGCTTCGGGAGGGGGGGGAGTGAGCCCCAGCATTTT	CASSFGRGGSEPQHF
TRBV28	.	TRBJ1-5	.	TGTGCCAGCAGTTTCATGGGTGGAGGTCAGCCCCAGCATTTT	CASSFMGGGQPQHF
TRBV4-2	.	TRBJ2-3	.	TGTGCCAGCAGCCAAAGAGGGACACGGGGCACAGATACGCAGTATTTT	CASSQRGTRGTDTQYF
TRBV28	.	TRBJ2-7	TRBD2	TGTGCCAGCAGTGTCCTCTTCCGGACTAGGCTCGAGCAGTACTTC	CASSVLFRTRLEQYF
TRBV6-1	once	TRBJ1-3	.	TGTGCCAGCAGAGACAGGAGCTCTGGAAACACCATATATTTT	CASRDRSSGNTIYF
TRBV2	.	TRBJ2-7	.	TGTGCCAGCAGCACTTCCGAGCAGTACTTC	CASSTSEQYF
TRBV30	.	TRBJ2-3	TRBD1	TGTGCCTGGAGTCCGACAGGGGCGGGTACAGATACGCAGTATTTT	CAWSPTGAGTDTQYF
TRBV7-3	.	TRBJ2-3	TRBD2	TGTGCCAGCAGCTTAGCTAGCGGCCGCACAGATACGCAGTATTTT	CASSLASGRTDTQYF
TRBV6-5	.	TRBJ1-2	.	TGTGCCAGCACCCGACAGCAAGGGATCTATGGCTACACCTTC	CASTRQQGIYGYTF
TRBV27	.	TRBJ2-7	TRBD2	TGTGCCAGCAGGCAGACTAGCGGGGGGGCCCGTAGGAAGATCTTCTACGAGCAGTACTTC	CASRQTSGGARRKIFYEQYF
TRBV28	.	TRBJ2-7	.	TGTGCCAGCAAACCAGGGGGGAAAGGCGAGCAGTACTTC	CASKPGGKGEQYF
TRBV9	.	TRBJ2-3	.	TGTGCCAGCAGCGTAGCCCAGGGGCGGGCAGATACGCAGTATTTT	CASSVAQGRADTQYF
TRBV5-1	.	TRBJ2-1	TRBD1	TGCGCCAGCAGCTTAGACAGGGGAATTTTCAATGAGCAGTTCTTC	CASSLDRGIFNEQFF
TRBV19	.	TRBJ2-2	.	TGTGCCAGTAAGAGGGTTTCGCTCACCGGGGAGCTGTTTTTT	CASKRVSLTGELFF
TRBV2	.	TRBJ1-5	.	TGTGCCAGCACTCCAGGAAGGTATAGCAATCAGCCCCAGCATTTT	CASTPGRYSNQPQHF
TRBV7-2	.	TRBJ2-2	.	TGTGCCAGCACCCAGTCCGGGGAGCTGTTTTTT	CASTQSGELFF
TRBV7-6	.	TRBJ2-6	TRBD1	TGTGCCAGCAGCACACCCCATCCCCTATTGGGACAGGGGAACCCTGGGGCCAACGTCCTGACTTTC	CASSTPHPLLGQGNPGANVLTF
TRBV6-6	.	TRBJ1-5	.	TGTGCCAGCAGTTTCGATAAGGGCCAGCCCCAGCATTTT	CASSFDKGQPQHF
TRBV27	.	TRBJ2-7	TRBD1	TGTGCCAGCAGTTGGGGACAGGGGGCCGGGGGCGAGCAGTACTTC	CASSWGQGAGGEQYF